Below are 20 T cell receptor beta chains sequenced from a single sample in a study of beta chain features in type 1 diabetes. The isolated RNA, all of it, was reverse transcribed, so expressed TCRB transcripts were what got sequenced. Sequenced by immunoSEQ multiplex PCR; TCRdb stores in-frame clones only, minus some. The sample holds under 450,000 clones, about 15% seen once. The specimen was naive CD4+ T cells from blood. The receptors were sampled from a man in his thirties or forties in good health.

This chain uses TRBV2 with TRBJ2-5, with no clear D. Looked up from germline, CDR1 is SNHLY and CDR2 is FYNNEI. V was clipped by 5 bases and J by 5 bases, with 9 bases between them. The CDR3 runs 12 residues. The CDR3 DNA reads as TGTGCCAGCAGTCCTAGTCGGGAGACCCAGTACTTC. Encoded protein: CASSPSRETQYF. Full variable domain (outside the CDR3, taken from reference TRBV2 and TRBJ2-5): EPEVTQTPSHQVTQMGQEVILRCVPISNHLYFYWYRQILGQKVEFLVSFYNNEISEKSEIFDDQFSVERPDGSNFTLKIRSTKLEDSAMYFCASSPSRETQYFGPGTRLLVL.

V and J are TRBV9 and TRBJ2-5; TRBD1 matches 7 bases. The CDR3 consists of 14 residues. With 3 bases clipped from V and 4 bases from J, the junction kept 6 bases outside the gene matches. Germline assignment: CDR1 SGDLS and CDR2 YYNGEE. This CDR3 reads CASSAGDRSETQYF. In DNA, the CDR3 is TGTGCCAGCAGCGCCGGGGACAGATCAGAGACCCAGTACTTC. Supplemented by reference TRBV9 and TRBJ2-5, the full variable domain reads DSGVTQTPKHLITATGQRVTLRCSPRSGDLSVYWYQQSLDQGLQFLIQYYNGEERAKGNILERFSAQQFPDLHSELNLSSLELGDSALYFCASSAGDRSETQYFGPGTRLLVL.

This clone came up a few times. The rearrangement uses TRBV7-2 and TRBJ2-5, with TRBD2 matching 7 bases. Germline values: CDR1 SGHTA, CDR2 FQGNSA. The CDR3 spans 15 residues. With 0 bases clipped from V and 9 bases from J, the junction kept 10 bases outside the gene matches. As DNA, the CDR3 is TGTGCCAGCAGCTTAGCGTCACGGGAGGCCGGGGCCCAGTACTTC. The encoded protein is CASSLASREAGAQYF.

This chain joins TRBV28 and TRBJ1-5, with D hard to call. CDR1 and CDR2 from the germline V gene are MDHEN and SYDVKM. The CDR3 length is 11 residues. Trimming removed 3 bases at V and 12 bases at J, with 9 bases between. The CDR3 nucleotides read TGTGCCAGCAGTTTTCGCGCCAACCAGCATTTT. Protein: CASSFRANQHF.

The gene calls are TRBV15 and TRBJ2-3; D could derive from TRBD1 or TRBD2 (5 bases each). The CDR3 contains 17 residues. Trimming cost V 0 bases and J 3 bases, with 16 bases left between them. The germline gives CDR1 LNHNV, CDR2 YYDKDF (reference sequence). CDR3 sequence (DNA): TGTGCCACCAGCAGAGAAGCGAGGGGAAGTGGGACAGATACGCAGTATTTT. It specifies CATSREARGSGTDTQYF.

This clone was observed a handful of times. The V and J genes are TRBV9 and TRBJ1-6; 8 nucleotides match TRBD1. The germline CDR1 and CDR2 sequences are SGDLS and YYNGEE. CDR3 length: 14 amino acids. After removal of 0 bases from V and 10 bases from J, the junction contained 3 bases not matched to a gene. DNA of the CDR3: TGTGCCAGCAGCGTAGGGGACAGGAACTCACCCCTCCACTTT. It is translated as CASSVGDRNSPLHF. Full variable domain (rest looked up from reference TRBV9 and TRBJ1-6): DSGVTQTPKHLITATGQRVTLRCSPRSGDLSVYWYQQSLDQGLQFLIQYYNGEERAKGNILERFSAQQFPDLHSELNLSSLELGDSALYFCASSVGDRNSPLHFGNGTRLTVT.

The table lists this clone with a few counts. J is TRBJ2-1 and V is TRBV14; D is possibly TRBD2 (7 bases). Trimming took off 3 bases at V and 7 bases at J, with 13 bases between the two ends. The CDR3 is 14 residues long. Germline CDR1 is SGHDN and CDR2 is FVKESK. CDR3 sequence (DNA): TGTGCCAGCAGCCATCCCGGGGGGCGGAATGAGCAGTTCTTC. As protein: CASSHPGGRNEQFF.

There are a few counts of this clone. This chain links TRBV7-9 with TRBJ2-5, with D tentatively TRBD1 (5 bases). Germline V gene data show CDR1 as SEHNR and CDR2 as FQNEAQ (reference sequence). The CDR3 loop spans 12 amino acids. Between the trimmed V and J ends, which lost 4 bases and 7 bases, there was a span of 10 bases. CDR3: CASSYPQGTQYF. The CDR3 DNA follows: TGTGCCAGCAGCTACCCCCAGGGGACCCAGTACTTC.

This clone occurred a few times. The chain combines TRBV28 with TRBJ1-1; the D is unclear. Trimming took off 5 bases at V and 2 bases at J, with 12 bases between the two ends. There are 14 residues in the CDR3. Germline lookup yields CDR1 MDHEN and CDR2 SYDVKM. The CDR3 sequence: CASSPHAENTEAFF. As DNA, the CDR3 is TGTGCCAGCAGTCCCCATGCTGAAAACACTGAAGCTTTCTTT.

This clone has a handful of counts. The sample holds other DNA sequences that translate to the same CDR3. V usage is TRBV7-2 and J usage is TRBJ2-5; TRBD1 or TRBD2 may be the D gene (5 bases each). Germline V gives CDR1 SGHTA, CDR2 FQGNSA. This CDR3 region has 13 residues. Trimming left V 3 bases short and J 5 bases short, with 10 bases between. In DNA, the CDR3 is TGTGCCAGCAGCTTGAGGGGCGGCGAGACCCAGTACTTC. Translating it yields CASSLRGGETQYF.

This chain joins TRBV7-9 and TRBJ2-7; D may be TRBD1 (6 bases). Germline-derived CDR1 and CDR2 are SEHNR and FQNEAQ (reference sequence). The CDR3 spans 16 residues. Trimming shortened V by 1 base and J by 3 bases, and 16 bases separated the two germline ends. CDR3: CASSLGGPGRNYEQYF. The CDR3 region has the DNA TGTGCCAGCAGCTTAGGGGGGCCGGGACGGAACTACGAGCAGTACTTC.

This clone came up a few times. The chain joins TRBV11-2 to TRBJ2-5; 7 bases line up with TRBD2. CDR1 SGHAT and CDR2 FQNNGV come from the germline V gene. CDR3 size: 13 residues. V gave up 10 bases and J gave up 3 bases; unmatched junction bases: 8. The CDR3 is CAMTRAGKETQYF. The CDR3 nucleotides read TGTGCCATGACTCGAGCGGGAAAAGAGACCCAGTACTTC.

The V and J genes are TRBV7-3 and TRBJ2-4; D uncertain. Germline V gene data show CDR1 as SGHTA and CDR2 as FQGTGA. This CDR3 is built from 13 residues. Trimming removed 2 bases from V and 4 bases from J, with 6 bases in between. CDR3 amino acids: CASSLGSKNIQYF. CDR3 sequence (DNA): TGTGCCAGCAGCTTAGGCAGTAAAAACATTCAGTACTTC.

The chain combines TRBV29-1 with TRBJ2-3, with 12 bases aligning to TRBD1. Looked up from germline, CDR1 is SQVTM and CDR2 is ANQGSEA. The CDR3 covers 14 residues. After removal of 7 bases from V and 2 bases from J, the junction contained 4 bases not matched to a gene. In DNA form, the CDR3 reads TGCAGCGGGGGGACAGGGGGCTTCACAGATACGCAGTATTTT. Its protein is CSGGTGGFTDTQYF.

This chain joins TRBV7-9 and TRBJ2-7; 10 nucleotides agree with TRBD2. CDR1 SEHNR and CDR2 FQNEAQ come from the germline V gene (reference sequence). This CDR3 spans 14 amino acids. Trimming at V came to 5 bases and at J to 4 bases, leaving 5 bases not matched to a gene. CDR3 protein: CASSPAGGLYEQYV. As DNA, the CDR3 is TGTGCCAGCAGCCCAGCGGGAGGGCTATACGAGCAGTACGTC.

Details on this clone: An end of the junction does not agree with germline; a read error may underlie this. This chain links TRBV5-6 with TRBJ2-7; TRBD1 aligns across 10 bases. The CDR3 is 13 amino acids. CDR1 and CDR2 (germline): SGHDT, YYEEEE. This chain's CDR3 is CASSWDRGTGANF. The CDR3 DNA sequence: TGTGCCAGCAGCTGGGACAGGGGAACAGGGGCGAACTTC.

CDR3 sequence reads: CASSNVRGPRYEQYF. The CDR3 DNA reads as TGTGCCAGCAGCAACGTCAGGGGCCCCCGCTACGAGCAGTACTTC. The gene calls are TRBV6-1 and TRBJ2-7; D perhaps matches TRBD1 (6 bases). CDR3 length equals 15 residues. The V end lost 6 bases, the J end lost 3 bases, and 18 bases lay between the germline ends. Germline V gene lookup returns CDR1 MNHNS and CDR2 SASEGT.

The chain is built from TRBV21-1 and TRBJ2-4; TRBD1 is the table's D call, not checked against the DNA. TRBV21-1 is marked as a pseudogene. The CDR3 covers 15 residues. The CDR3 sequence: CASSGGQGLAVIQYF. The CDR3 nucleotides read TGTGCCAGCAGCGGAGGACAGGGTTTGGCGGTAATTCAGTACTTC.

This clone was detected only a few times. V gene TRBV10-3 combines with J gene TRBJ2-5; tentatively, D is TRBD2 (7 bases). Between the trimmed V and J ends, which lost 8 bases and 3 bases, there was a span of 19 bases. This CDR3 is built from 15 residues. Germline V gene lookup returns CDR1 ENHRY and CDR2 SYGVKD. CDR3 coding DNA: TGTGCCATCGGCCGGGGGCTAGCGGACGAAGAGACCCAGTACTTC. Protein sequence: CAIGRGLADEETQYF.

The chain combines TRBV9 with TRBJ2-2; D may be TRBD1 (5 bases). V was shortened by 0 bases and J by 5 bases, with 8 bases between the two germline ends. CDR3 length: 14 residues. From germline, CDR1 is SGDLS and CDR2 YYNGEE. CDR3: CASSVEPGTGELFF. DNA of the CDR3: TGTGCCAGCAGCGTAGAGCCAGGGACCGGGGAGCTGTTTTTT.